This TCR beta chain derives from a study of blood T cell repertoires in COVID-19. The CDR3 totals 15 residues. The germline V gene encodes CDR1 KGHSH and CDR2 LQKENI. The junction had 1 base not matched to a gene; V was cut back by 2 bases and J by 3 bases. As processed by the authors: Reference gene primer amplification yielded estimated nucleated cell counts. TCRdb's copy holds only in-frame clones and misses some; the assay was immunoSEQ multiplex PCR. V, J and clone size are those of that table, while D and trimming were read from the DNA. The data show 270,000 or so clones, around 86% seen once. This rearrangement joins TRBV18 to TRBJ2-3; 11 positions match TRBD2. Sequenced input: peripheral blood. The receptor's source is a woman aged 55-75 years with active or convalescent COVID-19. Written as DNA, the CDR3 is TGTGCCAGCTCACCAACTAGCGGGGGTACAGATACGCAGTATTTT. Amino acid sequence: CASSPTSGGTDTQYF.